Detailed here is one TCR beta chain. The data are from a study of blood T cell repertoires in COVID-19. Study at large: The origin of the acute and convalescent COVID-19 samples was the United States, Italy and Spain. PBMCs, B-cell-depleted T cells, or T cells were the source of the cDNA or gDNA that made up the material.

The table came from immunoSEQ multiplex PCR; TCRdb's copy has only in-frame clones and leaves some out. The data show around 200,000 clones, less than 90% seen once. The V end was cut by 0 bases, the J end by 0 bases, with 12 bases between. Per the germline V gene, CDR1 is SGHRS and CDR2 is YFSETQ. The CDR3 consists of 17 residues. This receptor was identified in a man aged 35-49 years with acute or convalescent COVID-19. V and J are TRBV5-1 and TRBJ1-4; the D is unclear. Sequencing input: peripheral blood. The CDR3 coding sequence is TGCGCCAGCAGCTTGGGAGTCGGGATCGCAACTAATGAAAAACTGTTTTTT. It translates to CASSLGVGIATNEKLFF.